The rows below give T cell receptor beta chains drawn from one sample of a study of beta chain features in type 1 diabetes. Repertoires were generated with immunoSEQ multiplex PCR, while TCRdb's copy carries only in-frame clones and drops some. The sample lists roughly 230,000 clones, over 7.5% occurring once. Material: naive CD4+ T cells from blood. The source is a woman younger than 35 in good health. Each CDR3 is given with its conserved first and last residue. A D gene is named only where the DNA matches it firmly. Clone size is shown for a subset of rows, as once, few, many or a class of expanded clone.

v_gene	abundance	j_gene	d_gene	CDR3aa	CDR3nt
TRBV29-1	-	TRBJ1-1	TRBD1	CSVDRGWGTEAFF	TGCAGCGTGGACAGGGGTTGGGGCACTGAAGCTTTCTTT
TRBV15	-	TRBJ2-3	TRBD1	CATSTIRGPDTQYF	TGTGCCACCAGCACCATCAGGGGGCCAGATACGCAGTATTTT
TRBV5-4	-	TRBJ2-1	-	CASSLITGKVEQFF	TGTGCCAGCAGCTTGATCACAGGGAAGGTTGAGCAGTTCTTC
TRBV29-1	many	TRBJ2-1	-	CSTRQATLSGQFF	TGCAGCACCCGTCAGGCCACCTTGTCAGGGCAGTTCTTC
TRBV10-3	few	TRBJ1-2	TRBD1	CAISQGTATNYGYTF	TGTGCCATCAGTCAGGGGACAGCTACTAACTATGGCTACACCTTC
TRBV2	-	TRBJ2-6	TRBD2	CASRGGIGANVLTF	TGTGCCAGCAGGGGGGGGATTGGGGCCAACGTCCTGACTTTC
TRBV5-1	-	TRBJ2-3	TRBD1	CASSQTGGLGTQYF	TGCGCCAGCAGCCAGACAGGGGGTCTCGGTACGCAGTATTTT
TRBV5-4	-	TRBJ2-3	TRBD1	CASSLRTRGTDTQYF	TGTGCCAGCAGCTTGAGGACCAGGGGGACAGATACGCAGTATTTT
TRBV6-1	few	TRBJ2-2	-	CASSDRGENTGELFF	TGTGCCAGCAGTGACCGGGGTGAGAACACCGGGGAGCTGTTTTTT
TRBV5-8	few	TRBJ1-5	TRBD1	CASSSGQGRNQPQHF	TGTGCCAGCAGCTCGGGACAGGGGAGAAATCAGCCCCAGCATTTT
TRBV11-2	few	TRBJ2-2	TRBD2	CASSFGLAGPNTGELFF	TGTGCCAGCAGCTTTGGACTAGCGGGACCGAACACCGGGGAGCTGTTTTTT
TRBV19	-	TRBJ2-7	TRBD1	CASSRQGNSYEQYF	TGTGCCAGTAGTAGACAGGGCAACTCCTACGAGCAGTACTTC